The T cell receptor beta chain under discussion was sequenced for a study of spatial heterogeneity in lung cancer. Study-wide background: The count of detected beta-chain sequences consistently exceeded that of alpha-chain sequences. Each distinct TCR and UMI combination averaged more than ten appearances in raw reads. Study-wide results and caveats: Ubiquitous expanded tumor TCRs were seen in blood more at resection than at follow-up.

In regard to this clonotype: Its antigen is not known.

Trimming left V 2 bases short and J 7 bases short, with 14 bases between. The V gene's germline CDR1 is MNHNY and CDR2 SVGAGI (reference sequence). The CDR3 has 15 amino acids. TCRdb ran MiXCR on the 5' RACE reads and lists one entry per CDR3 protein. The sample lists 60,000 to 75,000 distinct CDR3 sequences, nearly 6.5% occurring once. As to time point: sample taken at primary tumor resection. TCRs were sequenced from unsorted whole RNA of tumor, nontumor lung or PBMC. The sequencing here drew on PBMCs, taken at surgery. The rearrangement uses TRBV6-6 and TRBJ2-2; TRBD1 is a possible D gene (6 bases). This TCR derives from a female donor with early-stage non-small cell lung cancer. The CDR3 DNA sequence: TGTGCCAGCAGTTACGGGCAACAGGGTTACGGGGAGCTGTTTTTT. This encodes CASSYGQQGYGELFF.